This T cell receptor (beta chain) was captured in a study of molecular identifiers for immune sequencing clone quantification. V trimming: 5 bases; J trimming: 2 bases; junction bases outside the gene matches: 3. Germline V gene lookup returns CDR1 SGHTA and CDR2 FQGTGA. CDR3 length: 15 amino acids. At least ten counts were recorded for this clonotype. TCRdb re-called the PCR reads through MiXCR, storing one row per CDR3 protein. Of hundreds of thousands of distinct CDR3 sequences listed, around 25% are singletons. The V and J genes are TRBV7-3 and TRBJ2-1, with 10 bases lining up with TRBD2. The TCR comes from a human donor in good health. Some libraries in this study had Jurkat cell RNA spiked in. Material: naive CD8+ T cells from blood, with Jurkat cell RNA spiked in. Subset given: FACS-sorted CD8+CD4-CCR7+CD45RA+ naive T cells. The CDR3: CASSPTSGTYNEQFF. The CDR3 nucleotides read TGTGCCAGCAGCCCAACTAGCGGGACCTACAATGAGCAGTTCTTC.